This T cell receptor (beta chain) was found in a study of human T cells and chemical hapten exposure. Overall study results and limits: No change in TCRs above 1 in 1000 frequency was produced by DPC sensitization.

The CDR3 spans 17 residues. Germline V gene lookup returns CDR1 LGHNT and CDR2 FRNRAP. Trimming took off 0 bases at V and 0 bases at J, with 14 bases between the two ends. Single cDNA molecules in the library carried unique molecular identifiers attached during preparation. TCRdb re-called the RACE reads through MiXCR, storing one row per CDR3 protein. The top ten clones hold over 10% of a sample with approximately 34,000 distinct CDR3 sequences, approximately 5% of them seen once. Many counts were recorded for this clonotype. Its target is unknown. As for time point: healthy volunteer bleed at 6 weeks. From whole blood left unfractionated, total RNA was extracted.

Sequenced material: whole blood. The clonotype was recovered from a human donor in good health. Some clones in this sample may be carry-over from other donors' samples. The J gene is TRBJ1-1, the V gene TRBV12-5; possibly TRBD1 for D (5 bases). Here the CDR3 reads CASGLVLQGDMNTEAFF. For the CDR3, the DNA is TGTGCTAGTGGTTTGGTACTTCAGGGAGACATGAACACTGAAGCTTTCTTT.